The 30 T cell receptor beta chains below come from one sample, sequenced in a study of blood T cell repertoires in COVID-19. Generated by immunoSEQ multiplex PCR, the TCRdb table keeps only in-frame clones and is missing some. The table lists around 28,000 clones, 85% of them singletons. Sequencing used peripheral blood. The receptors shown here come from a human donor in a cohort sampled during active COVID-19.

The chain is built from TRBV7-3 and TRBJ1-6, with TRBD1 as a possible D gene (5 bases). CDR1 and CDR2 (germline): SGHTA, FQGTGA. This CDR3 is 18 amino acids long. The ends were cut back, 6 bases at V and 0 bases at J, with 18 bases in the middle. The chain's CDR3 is CASREEPGRSSYNSPLHF. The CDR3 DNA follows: TGTGCCAGCAGGGAGGAGCCAGGGAGGAGCTCCTATAATTCACCCCTCCACTTT.

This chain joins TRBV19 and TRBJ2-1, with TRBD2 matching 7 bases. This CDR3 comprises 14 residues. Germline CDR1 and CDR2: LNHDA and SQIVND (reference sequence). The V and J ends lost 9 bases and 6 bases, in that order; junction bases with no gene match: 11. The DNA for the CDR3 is TGTGCCAGCGCACTGGCGGGGGATATCAATGAGCAGTTCTTC. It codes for CASALAGDINEQFF.

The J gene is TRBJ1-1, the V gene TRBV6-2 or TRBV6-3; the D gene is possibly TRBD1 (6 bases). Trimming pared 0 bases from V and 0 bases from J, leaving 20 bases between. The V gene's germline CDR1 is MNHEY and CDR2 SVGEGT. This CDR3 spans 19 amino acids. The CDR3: CASSYSTQPGHRMNTEAFF. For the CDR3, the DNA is TGTGCCAGCAGTTACTCGACCCAGCCGGGACACAGAATGAACACTGAAGCTTTCTTT.

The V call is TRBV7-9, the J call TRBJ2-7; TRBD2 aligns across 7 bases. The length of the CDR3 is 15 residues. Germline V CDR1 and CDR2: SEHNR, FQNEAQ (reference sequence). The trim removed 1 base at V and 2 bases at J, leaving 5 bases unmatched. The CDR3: CASSLDIRGAYEQYF. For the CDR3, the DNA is TGTGCCAGCAGCTTAGATATCCGGGGGGCCTACGAGCAGTACTTC.

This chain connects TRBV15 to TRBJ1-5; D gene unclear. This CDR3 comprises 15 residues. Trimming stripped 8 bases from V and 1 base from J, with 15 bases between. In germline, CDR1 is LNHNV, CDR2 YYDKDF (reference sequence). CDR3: CATSYQATSNQPQHF. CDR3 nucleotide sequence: TGTGCCACCTCCTATCAGGCTACCAGCAATCAGCCCCAGCATTTT.

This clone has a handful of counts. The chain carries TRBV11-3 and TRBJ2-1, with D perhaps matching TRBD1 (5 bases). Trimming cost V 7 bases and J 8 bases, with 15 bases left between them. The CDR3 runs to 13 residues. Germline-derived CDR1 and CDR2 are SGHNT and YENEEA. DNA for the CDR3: TGTGCCAGCACCATGACAGTAGGGTATGAGCAGTTCTTC. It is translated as CASTMTVGYEQFF. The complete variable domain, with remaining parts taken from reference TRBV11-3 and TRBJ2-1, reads EAGVVQSPRYKIIEKKQPVAFWCNPISGHNTLYWYLQNLGQGPELLIRYENEEAVDDSQLPKDRFSAERLKGVDSTLKIQPAELGDSAVYLCASTMTVGYEQFFGPGTRLTVL.

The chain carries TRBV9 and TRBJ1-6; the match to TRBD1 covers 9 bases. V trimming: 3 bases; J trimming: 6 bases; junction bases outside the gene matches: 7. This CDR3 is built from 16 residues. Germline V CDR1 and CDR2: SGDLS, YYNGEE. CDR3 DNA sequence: TGTGCCAGCAGCGGACCCGGGACAGGGAGTAATTCACCCCTCCACTTT. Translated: CASSGPGTGSNSPLHF.

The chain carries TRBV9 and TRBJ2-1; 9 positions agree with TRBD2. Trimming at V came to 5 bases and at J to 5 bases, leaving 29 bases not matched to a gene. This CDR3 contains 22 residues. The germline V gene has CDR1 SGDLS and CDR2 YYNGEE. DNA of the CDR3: TGTGCCAGCAGTAAATCCATTTGGGGAACTAGCTCTAGCGGGGATTCTGACAATGAGCAGTTCTTC. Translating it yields CASSKSIWGTSSSGDSDNEQFF.

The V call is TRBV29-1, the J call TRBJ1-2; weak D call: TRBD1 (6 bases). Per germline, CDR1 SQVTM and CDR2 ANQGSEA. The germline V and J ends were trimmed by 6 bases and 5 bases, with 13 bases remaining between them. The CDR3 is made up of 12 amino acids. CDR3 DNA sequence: TGCAGCGTGGCCGGGACAAAGTATGGCTACACCTTC. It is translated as CSVAGTKYGYTF.

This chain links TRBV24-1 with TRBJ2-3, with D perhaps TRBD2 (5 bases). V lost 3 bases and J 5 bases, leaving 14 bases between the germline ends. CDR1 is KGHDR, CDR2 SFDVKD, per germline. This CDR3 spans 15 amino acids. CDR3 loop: CATSDPSRTLDTQYF. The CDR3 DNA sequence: TGTGCCACCAGTGATCCATCCAGGACTTTAGATACGCAGTATTTT.

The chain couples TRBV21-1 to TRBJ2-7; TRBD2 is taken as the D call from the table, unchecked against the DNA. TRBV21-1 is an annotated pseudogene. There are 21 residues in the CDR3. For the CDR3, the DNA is TGTGCCAGCAGCAAAGACCAAAATGGTCGGCGGGGGGGCCACCCAGGCTACGAGCAGTACTTC. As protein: CASSKDQNGRRGGHPGYEQYF.

DNA of the CDR3: TGTGCCAGTAGTATAGTGGCGGGGGGAGTCACAGATACGCAGTATTTT. Protein: CASSIVAGGVTDTQYF. The chain links TRBV19 to TRBJ2-3, with 8 bases fitting TRBD2. The CDR3 is made up of 16 amino acids. Per the germline V gene, CDR1 is LNHDA and CDR2 is SQIVND (reference sequence). Trimming cost V 1 base and J 2 bases; bases outside gene matches: 5.

The chain's CDR3 is CASSQTGFEQYF. CDR3 DNA sequence: TGTGCCAGCAGCCAGACAGGGTTCGAGCAGTACTTC. V gene TRBV11-2 combines with J gene TRBJ2-7; TRBD1 matches 7 bases. Per germline, CDR1 SGHAT and CDR2 FQNNGV. CDR3 size: 12 residues. V shed 5 bases and J 6 bases; nucleotides not matched to a gene: 4.

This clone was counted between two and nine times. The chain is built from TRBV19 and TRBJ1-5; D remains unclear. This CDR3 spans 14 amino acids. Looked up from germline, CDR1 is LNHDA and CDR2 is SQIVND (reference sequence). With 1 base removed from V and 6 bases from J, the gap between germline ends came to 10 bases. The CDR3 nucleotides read TGTGCCAGTAGTATAGGTCCGGGAACTCAGCCCCAGCATTTT. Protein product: CASSIGPGTQPQHF.

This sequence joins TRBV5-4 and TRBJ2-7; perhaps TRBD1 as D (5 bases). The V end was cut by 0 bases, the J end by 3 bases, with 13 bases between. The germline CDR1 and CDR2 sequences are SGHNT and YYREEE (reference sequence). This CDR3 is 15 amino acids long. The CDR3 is CASSLGQGMDYEQYF. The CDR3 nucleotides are TGTGCCAGCAGCTTGGGCCAGGGTATGGACTACGAGCAGTACTTC.

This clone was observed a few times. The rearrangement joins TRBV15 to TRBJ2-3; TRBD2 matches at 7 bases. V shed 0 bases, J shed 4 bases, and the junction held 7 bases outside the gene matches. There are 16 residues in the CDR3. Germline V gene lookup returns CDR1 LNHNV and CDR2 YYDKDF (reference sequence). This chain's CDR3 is CATSREGRAGADTQYF. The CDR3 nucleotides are TGTGCCACCAGCAGAGAGGGGAGGGCTGGCGCAGATACGCAGTATTTT.

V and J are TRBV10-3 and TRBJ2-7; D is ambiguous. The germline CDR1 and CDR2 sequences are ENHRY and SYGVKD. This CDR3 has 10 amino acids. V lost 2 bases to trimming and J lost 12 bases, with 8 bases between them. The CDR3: CAISEACRYF. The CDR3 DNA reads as TGTGCCATCAGTGAGGCCTGTAGGTACTTC.

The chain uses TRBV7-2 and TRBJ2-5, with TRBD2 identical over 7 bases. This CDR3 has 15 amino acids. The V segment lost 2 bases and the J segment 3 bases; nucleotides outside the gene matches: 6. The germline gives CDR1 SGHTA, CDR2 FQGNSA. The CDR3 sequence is CASSLWGGWKETQYF. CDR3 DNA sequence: TGTGCCAGCAGCTTATGGGGGGGGTGGAAAGAGACCCAGTACTTC. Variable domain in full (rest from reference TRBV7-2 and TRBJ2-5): GAGVSQSPSNKVTEKGKDVELRCDPISGHTALYWYRQSLGQGLEFLIYFQGNSAPDKSGLPSDRFSAERTGGSVSTLTIQRTQQEDSAVYLCASSLWGGWKETQYFGPGTRLLVL.

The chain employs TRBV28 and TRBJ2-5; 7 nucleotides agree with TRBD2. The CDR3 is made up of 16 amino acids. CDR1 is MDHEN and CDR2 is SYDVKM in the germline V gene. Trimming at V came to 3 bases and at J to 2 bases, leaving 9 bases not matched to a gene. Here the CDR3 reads CASSFGVAGYQETQYF. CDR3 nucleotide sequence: TGTGCCAGCAGTTTCGGGGTAGCGGGTTATCAAGAGACCCAGTACTTC.

CDR3 sequence: CASSSRRSYTEAFF. DNA for the CDR3: TGTGCCAGCAGCTCCCGCAGGTCGTACACTGAAGCTTTCTTT. V gene TRBV7-9 combines with J gene TRBJ1-1; D is undetermined. Per germline, CDR1 SEHNR and CDR2 FQNEAQ (reference sequence). Deletions cut 4 bases from V and 3 bases from J, with 12 bases between. This CDR3 is 14 amino acids long.

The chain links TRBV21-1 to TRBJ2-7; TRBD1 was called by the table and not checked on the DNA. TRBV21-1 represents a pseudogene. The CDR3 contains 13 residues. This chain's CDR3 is CASSGTGGYEQYF. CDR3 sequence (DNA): TGTGCCAGCAGCGGGACAGGGGGCTACGAGCAGTACTTC.

CDR3 DNA: TGTGCCAGCAGCAATCCACAGGGCCTCGACTCTGGAAACACCATATATTTT. This gives the protein CASSNPQGLDSGNTIYF. The J gene is TRBJ1-3, the V gene TRBV5-4, with D perhaps matching TRBD1 (6 bases). The CDR3 covers 17 residues. The V and J ends lost 4 bases and 0 bases respectively, with 17 bases between them. Germline V gene data show CDR1 as SGHNT and CDR2 as YYREEE (reference sequence).

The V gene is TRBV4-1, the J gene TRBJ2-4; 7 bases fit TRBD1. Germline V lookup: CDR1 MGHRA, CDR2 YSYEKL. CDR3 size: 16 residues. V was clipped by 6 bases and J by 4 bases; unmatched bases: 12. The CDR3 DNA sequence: TGCGCCAGCAGTCCCGACAGGGCAAGTTTAAAAAACATTCAGTACTTC. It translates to CASSPDRASLKNIQYF.

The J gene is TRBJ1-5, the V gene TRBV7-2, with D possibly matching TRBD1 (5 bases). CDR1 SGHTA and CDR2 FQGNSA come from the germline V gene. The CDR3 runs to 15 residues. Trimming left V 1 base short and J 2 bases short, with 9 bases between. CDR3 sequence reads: CASSLGAGRNQPQHF. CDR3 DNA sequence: TGTGCCAGCAGCTTAGGGGCGGGGCGCAATCAGCCCCAGCATTTT.

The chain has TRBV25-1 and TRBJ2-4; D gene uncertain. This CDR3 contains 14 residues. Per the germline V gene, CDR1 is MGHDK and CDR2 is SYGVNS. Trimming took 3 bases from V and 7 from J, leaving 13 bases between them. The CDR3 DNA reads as TGTGCCAGCAGTGACCCGTCCGACATCAACATTCAGTACTTC. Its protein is CASSDPSDINIQYF.

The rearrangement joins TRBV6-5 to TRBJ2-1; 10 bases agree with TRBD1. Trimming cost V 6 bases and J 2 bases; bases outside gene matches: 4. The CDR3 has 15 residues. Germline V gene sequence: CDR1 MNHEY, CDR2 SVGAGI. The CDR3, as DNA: TGTGCCAGCAGAGGGGGACAGGGGCCCTACAATGAGCAGTTCTTC. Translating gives CASRGGQGPYNEQFF.

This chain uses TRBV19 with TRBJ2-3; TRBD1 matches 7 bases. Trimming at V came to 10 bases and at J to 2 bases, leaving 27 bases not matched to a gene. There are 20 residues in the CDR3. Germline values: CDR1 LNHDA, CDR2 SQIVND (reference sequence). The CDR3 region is CATLKIKIKGTDLSTDTQYF. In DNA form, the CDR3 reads TGTGCCACCCTTAAAATAAAGATTAAAGGGACAGATCTCTCCACAGATACGCAGTATTTT.

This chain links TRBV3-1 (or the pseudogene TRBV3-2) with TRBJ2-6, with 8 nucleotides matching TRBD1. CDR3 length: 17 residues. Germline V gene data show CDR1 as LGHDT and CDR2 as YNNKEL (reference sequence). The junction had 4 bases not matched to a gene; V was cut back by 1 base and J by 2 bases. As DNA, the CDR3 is TGTGCCAGCAGCCAAGCTACAGGGGGTACTGGGGCCAACGTCCTGACTTTC. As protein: CASSQATGGTGANVLTF.

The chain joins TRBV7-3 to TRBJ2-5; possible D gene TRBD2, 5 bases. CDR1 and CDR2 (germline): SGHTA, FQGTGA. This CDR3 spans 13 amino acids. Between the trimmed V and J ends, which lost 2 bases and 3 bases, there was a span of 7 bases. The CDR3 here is CASSLLGEETQYF. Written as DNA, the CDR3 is TGTGCCAGCAGCTTACTCGGGGAAGAGACCCAGTACTTC.

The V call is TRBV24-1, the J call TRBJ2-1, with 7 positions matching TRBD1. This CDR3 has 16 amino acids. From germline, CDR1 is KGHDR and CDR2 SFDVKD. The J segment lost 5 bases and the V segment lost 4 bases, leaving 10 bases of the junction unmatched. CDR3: CATSDRPRTGHNEQFF. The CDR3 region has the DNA TGTGCCACCAGTGACCGGCCCAGGACAGGCCACAATGAGCAGTTCTTC.